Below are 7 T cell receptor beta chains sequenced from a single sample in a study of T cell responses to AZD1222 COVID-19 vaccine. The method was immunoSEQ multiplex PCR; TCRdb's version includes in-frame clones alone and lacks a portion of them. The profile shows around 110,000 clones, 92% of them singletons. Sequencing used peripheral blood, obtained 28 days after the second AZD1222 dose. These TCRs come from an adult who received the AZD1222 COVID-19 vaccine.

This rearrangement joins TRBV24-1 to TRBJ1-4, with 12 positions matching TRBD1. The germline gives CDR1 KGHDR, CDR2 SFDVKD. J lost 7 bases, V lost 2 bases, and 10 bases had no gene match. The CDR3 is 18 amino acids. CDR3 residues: CATSDSRDRGRRGEKLFF. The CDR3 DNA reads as TGTGCCACCAGTGATTCCCGGGACAGGGGGCGCCGGGGTGAAAAACTGTTTTTT.

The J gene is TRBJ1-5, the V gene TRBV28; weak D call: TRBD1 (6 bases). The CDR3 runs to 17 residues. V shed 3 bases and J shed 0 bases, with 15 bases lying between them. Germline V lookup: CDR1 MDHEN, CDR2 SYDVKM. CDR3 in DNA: TGTGCCAGCAGTTTGCCCCGGGACATTTATAGCAATCAGCCCCAGCATTTT. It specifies CASSLPRDIYSNQPQHF. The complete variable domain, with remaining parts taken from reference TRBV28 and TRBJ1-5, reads DVKVTQSSRYLVKRTGEKVFLECVQDMDHENMFWYRQDPGLGLRLIYFSYDVKMKEKGDIPEGYSVSREKKERFSLILESASTNQTSMYLCASSLPRDIYSNQPQHFGDGTRLSIL.

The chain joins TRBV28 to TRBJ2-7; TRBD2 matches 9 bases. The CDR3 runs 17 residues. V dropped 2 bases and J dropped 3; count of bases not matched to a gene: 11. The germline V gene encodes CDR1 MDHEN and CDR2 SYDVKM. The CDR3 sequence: CASSLSAGLAGHYEQYF. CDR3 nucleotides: TGTGCCAGCAGTTTAAGCGCAGGTCTAGCGGGGCACTACGAGCAGTACTTC.

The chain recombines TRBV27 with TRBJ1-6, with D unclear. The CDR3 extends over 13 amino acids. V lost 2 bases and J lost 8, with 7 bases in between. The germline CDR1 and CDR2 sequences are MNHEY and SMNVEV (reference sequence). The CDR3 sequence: CASSLNGDSPLHF. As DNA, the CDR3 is TGTGCCAGCAGTTTAAATGGGGATTCACCCCTCCACTTT.

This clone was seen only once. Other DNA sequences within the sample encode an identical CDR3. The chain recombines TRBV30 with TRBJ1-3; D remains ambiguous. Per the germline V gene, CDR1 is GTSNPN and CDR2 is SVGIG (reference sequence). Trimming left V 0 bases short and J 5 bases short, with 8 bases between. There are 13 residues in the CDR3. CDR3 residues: CAWSVNGRNTIYF. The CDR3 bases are TGTGCCTGGAGTGTTAATGGAAGAAACACCATATATTTT.

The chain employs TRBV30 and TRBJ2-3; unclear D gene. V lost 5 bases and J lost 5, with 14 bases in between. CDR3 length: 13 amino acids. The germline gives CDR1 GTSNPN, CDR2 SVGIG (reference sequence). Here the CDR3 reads CAWAYTWGDTQYF. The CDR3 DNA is TGTGCCTGGGCCTATACCTGGGGAGATACGCAGTATTTT.

The CDR3 sequence: CASSVEGGRSPLHF. The CDR3 DNA is TGTGCCAGCAGCGTAGAGGGAGGCAGATCACCCCTCCACTTT. J is TRBJ1-6 and V is TRBV9; no firm D call. The CDR3 is 14 amino acids. Germline V gene sequence: CDR1 SGDLS, CDR2 YYNGEE. Trimming took 0 bases from V and 10 from J, leaving 11 bases between them.